These 15 T cell receptor beta chains originate from one sample sequenced in a study of T cells in Graves' hyperthyroidism and ophthalmopathy. The CDR3 regions of TCR beta were amplified from RNA transcripts. Primed by the HTBI set, a first-round RT-PCR was run on the TCR CDR3. TCRdb independently ran MiXCR on the multiplex PCR reads; one entry per CDR3 protein. The sample yields approximately 560,000 distinct CDR3 sequences, about 43% seen once. Sequenced sample: peripheral blood or thyroid tissue (not recorded which). The receptors derive from a woman aged 18 to 35 with Graves' hyperthyroidism.

The chain recombines TRBV10-3 with TRBJ1-5; the D is unclear. This CDR3 has 9 residues. Per germline, CDR1 ENHRY and CDR2 SYGVKD. Deletions cut 3 bases from V and 10 bases from J, with 1 base between. The CDR3: CAISEPQHF. The CDR3, as DNA: TGTGCCATCAGTGAACCCCAGCATTTT.

This clonotype was counted between two and nine times. The chain has TRBV7-8 and TRBJ2-7; D not resolved. This CDR3 contains 13 residues. Germline values: CDR1 SGHVS, CDR2 FQNEAQ. Trimming left V 4 bases short and J 6 bases short, with 13 bases between. The CDR3 DNA reads as TGTGCCAGCAGCTCAACCCGAAGAAGCGAGCAGTACTTC. It encodes CASSSTRRSEQYF.

The chain employs TRBV20-1 and TRBJ2-5, with TRBD1 matching 10 bases. The closer fit of TRBJ1-1 to the DNA end suggests the J call may be wrong. CDR1 and CDR2 (germline): DFQATT, SNEGSKA (reference sequence). CDR3 length equals 13 residues. The CDR3 protein is CSAPTGGGTEAFF. CDR3 coding DNA: TGCAGTGCGCCGACAGGGGGCGGCACTGAAGCTTTCTTT.

V and J are TRBV20-1 and TRBJ1-5, with TRBD1 matching 10 bases. The CDR3 spans 13 residues. Germline trimming cut 7 bases from V and 2 bases from J; bases unmatched to any gene: 2. CDR1 and CDR2 from the germline V gene are DFQATT and SNEGSKA (reference sequence). DNA for the CDR3: TGCAGTGAGGGGACAGGGGGCAATCAGCCCCAGCATTTT. Translating gives CSEGTGGNQPQHF.

This clonotype has a count of ten or more. The CDR3: CASVGQGARGYTF. CDR3 DNA sequence: TGTGCCAGCGTAGGACAGGGGGCACGTGGCTACACCTTC. The gene calls are TRBV2 and TRBJ1-2; 11 bases match TRBD1. The V and J ends lost 8 bases and 7 bases, in that order; junction bases with no gene match: 6. The length of the CDR3 is 13 residues. Germline CDR1 is SNHLY and CDR2 is FYNNEI.

By proportion, this clonotype is medium-sized. The chain couples TRBV25-1 to TRBJ1-2; D is uncertain. This CDR3 has 14 residues. Per germline, CDR1 MGHDK and CDR2 SYGVNS. V was trimmed by 7 bases and J by 3 bases, leaving 15 bases between them. The CDR3 is CASTDSGVDYGYTF. The CDR3 DNA reads as TGTGCCAGCACAGATTCAGGCGTAGACTATGGCTACACCTTC.

This sequence joins TRBV20-1 and TRBJ1-6; D is uncertain. Germline lookup yields CDR1 DFQATT and CDR2 SNEGSKA (reference sequence). This CDR3 comprises 14 residues. The V end lost 0 bases, the J end lost 10 bases, and 13 bases lay between the germline ends. The CDR3 sequence is CSARDEGRGSPLHF. As DNA, the CDR3 is TGCAGTGCTAGAGATGAAGGCAGAGGCTCACCCCTCCACTTT.

This chain uses TRBV9 with TRBJ1-5; perhaps TRBD1 as D (6 bases). This CDR3 has 17 amino acids. Germline loops: CDR1 SGDLS, CDR2 YYNGEE. Deletions cut 5 bases from V and 6 bases from J, with 24 bases between. The CDR3 DNA is TGTGCCAGCAGTTACGGGGGGCAAGGATTGATTCCTCAGCCCCAGCATTTT. Its protein is CASSYGGQGLIPQPQHF.

This clonotype appeared a few times. The chain carries TRBV19 and TRBJ1-4; D is perhaps TRBD1 (5 bases). Germline V gene lookup returns CDR1 LNHDA and CDR2 SQIVND (reference sequence). This CDR3 is built from 15 residues. The ends were cut back, 3 bases at V and 3 bases at J, with 11 bases in the middle. CDR3 in amino acids: CASSIGAGPNEKLFF. The CDR3 region has the DNA TGTGCCAGTAGTATCGGGGCAGGTCCTAATGAAAAACTGTTTTTT.

The table lists this clonotype with a few counts. An end of the junction differs from the germline gene, which may be a read error. The V gene is TRBV7-2, the J gene TRBJ1-1; D might be TRBD1 (5 bases). Germline loops: CDR1 SGHTA, CDR2 FQGNSA. The CDR3 totals 15 residues. For the CDR3, the DNA is TGCGCCAGCAGCAAAGGAGGTATAGGGGTCACTGAAGCTTTCTTT. Translation: CASSKGGIGVTEAFF. The full variable domain, its missing parts supplied by reference TRBV7-2 and TRBJ1-1, is GAGVSQSPSNKVTEKGKDVELRCDPISGHTALYWYRQSLGQGLEFLIYFQGNSAPDKSGLPSDRFSAERTGGSVSTLTIQRTQQEDSAVYLCASSKGGIGVTEAFFGQGTRLTVV.

The V gene is TRBV5-1, the J gene TRBJ1-5; D may be TRBD1 (5 bases). The ends were cut back, 4 bases at V and 6 bases at J, with 17 bases in the middle. Germline assignment: CDR1 SGHRS and CDR2 YFSETQ. The CDR3 runs to 15 residues. The CDR3 region is CASSPGGGQVQPQHF. CDR3 DNA sequence: TGCGCCAGCAGCCCCGGTGGGGGTCAAGTTCAGCCCCAGCATTTT.

The chain recombines TRBV2 with TRBJ2-7; 8 bases match TRBD1. Germline V CDR1 and CDR2: SNHLY, FYNNEI. The CDR3 length is 15 residues. The V and J ends lost 6 bases and 3 bases, in that order; junction bases with no gene match: 10. The CDR3 region is CASSRGTGIVYEQYF. The CDR3 DNA follows: TGTGCCAGCAGCCGAGGGACAGGTATTGTCTACGAGCAGTACTTC.

This clonotype was detected only a few times. J is TRBJ1-3 and V is TRBV7-9; a possible D gene is TRBD1 (5 bases). V dropped 8 bases and J dropped 0 bases, with 11 bases sitting between them. The CDR3 runs to 14 residues. Germline CDR1 is SEHNR and CDR2 is FQNEAQ (reference sequence). In DNA, the CDR3 is TGTGCCAGCGGGGGGGTTTACTCTGGAAACACCATATATTTT. Translation: CASGGVYSGNTIYF.

The table lists this clonotype with a count of one. One base away lies a much larger clone, so this may be a sequencing read error. The chain carries TRBV24-1 and TRBJ2-2, with TRBD1 matching 8 bases. The germline CDR1 and CDR2 sequences are KGHDR and SFDVKD. The CDR3 length is 13 residues. CDR3 DNA sequence: TGTGCCGCCAGTGAGGACAGGGCCGGGGAGCTGTTTTTT. Its protein product is CAASEDRAGELFF.

This clonotype was counted ten times or more. The V call is TRBV29-1, the J call TRBJ2-7, with 7 nucleotides matching TRBD2. Germline lookup yields CDR1 SQVTM and CDR2 ANQGSEA. The CDR3 consists of 13 residues. V lost 3 bases to trimming and J lost 1 base; unmatched junction nucleotides: 3. Here the CDR3 reads CSVEGGFSYEQYF. In DNA, the CDR3 is TGCAGCGTTGAGGGAGGGTTTTCCTACGAGCAGTACTTC.